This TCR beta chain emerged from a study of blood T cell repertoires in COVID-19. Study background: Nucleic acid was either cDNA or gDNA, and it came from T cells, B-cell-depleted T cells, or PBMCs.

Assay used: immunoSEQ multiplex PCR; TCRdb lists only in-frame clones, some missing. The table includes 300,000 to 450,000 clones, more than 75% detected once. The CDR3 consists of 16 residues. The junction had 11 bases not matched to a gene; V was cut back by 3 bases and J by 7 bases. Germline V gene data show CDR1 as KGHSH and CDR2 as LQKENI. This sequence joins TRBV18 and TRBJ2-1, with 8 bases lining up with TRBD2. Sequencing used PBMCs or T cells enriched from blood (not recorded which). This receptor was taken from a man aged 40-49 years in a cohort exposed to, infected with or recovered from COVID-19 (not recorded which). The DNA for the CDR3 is TGTGCCAGCTCACCGACCGTGGGGCTAGCGGGTAATGAGCAGTTCTTC. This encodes CASSPTVGLAGNEQFF.